Below are 15 T cell receptor beta chains sequenced from a single sample in a study of shared clonotypes between healthy human individuals. CD45RO-negative, CCR7-positively selected cells formed the naive CD8 fraction, excluding terminally differentiated effector memory CD45RA+ cells. Method: immunoSEQ multiplex PCR; TCRdb's copy keeps in-frame clones and lacks some. The sample comprises roughly 850,000 clones, around 96% of which are singletons, and approximately 0.2% rests with the top ten. Sequencing was carried out using naive CD8+ T cells sorted from blood. Source of these receptors: a man aged 25 to 40 in good health.

The chain has TRBV2 and TRBJ1-2; 7 nucleotides align to TRBD1. The CDR3 runs to 13 residues. Germline trimming cut 11 bases from V and 3 bases from J; bases unmatched to any gene: 9. Germline assignment: CDR1 SNHLY and CDR2 FYNNEI. The CDR3 region has the DNA TGTGCCTGTACAGGGGTAATCGACTATGGCTACACCTTC. Residues: CACTGVIDYGYTF. Looking up the rest from reference TRBV2 and TRBJ1-2 gives the full variable domain: EPEVTQTPSHQVTQMGQEVILRCVPISNHLYFYWYRQILGQKVEFLVSFYNNEISEKSEIFDDQFSVERPDGSNFTLKIRSTKLEDSAMYFCACTGVIDYGYTFGSGTRLTVV.

This clone was seen just once. V and J are TRBV7-9 and TRBJ2-1; D is unclear. The V end was cut by 5 bases, the J end by 1 base, with 12 bases between. CDR3 length equals 15 residues. Germline values: CDR1 SEHNR, CDR2 FQNEAQ (reference sequence). The CDR3 loop is CASSQVGWSYNEQFF. DNA of the CDR3: TGTGCCAGCAGCCAGGTCGGATGGTCCTACAATGAGCAGTTCTTC. Full variable domain (remainder filled in from reference TRBV7-9 and TRBJ2-1): DTGVSQNPRHKITKRGQNVTFRCDPISEHNRLYWYRQTLGQGPEFLTYFQNEAQLEKSRLLSDRFSAERPKGSFSTLEIQRTEQGDSAMYLCASSQVGWSYNEQFFGPGTRLTVL.

The chain joins TRBV30 to TRBJ1-5; weak D call: TRBD1 (6 bases). Trimming took 4 bases from V and 0 from J, leaving 19 bases between them. This CDR3 contains 17 residues. CDR1 and CDR2 from the germline V gene are GTSNPN and SVGIG (reference sequence). CDR3 nucleotides: TGTGCCTGGACGTCCCCGGAACAGGGATATAGCAATCAGCCCCAGCATTTT. This sequence encodes CAWTSPEQGYSNQPQHF.

V and J are TRBV13 and TRBJ2-1; D is possibly TRBD2 (6 bases). CDR3 length: 17 amino acids. Germline V gene lookup returns CDR1 PRHDT and CDR2 FYEKMQ (reference sequence). V was clipped by 0 bases and J by 2 bases, with 14 bases between them. The CDR3 loop reads CASSLGLGTLTYNEQFF. The CDR3 DNA follows: TGTGCCAGCAGCTTAGGCCTTGGGACTTTAACCTACAATGAGCAGTTCTTC.

The V gene is TRBV10-1, the J gene TRBJ2-5; a possible D gene is TRBD1 (5 bases). CDR3 length: 15 residues. The germline CDR1 and CDR2 sequences are WNHNN and SYGVQD (reference sequence). The germline V and J ends were trimmed by 2 bases and 1 base, with 11 bases remaining between them. For the CDR3, the DNA is TGCGCCAGCAGTGAGACCATAAGGGGCCAAGAGACCCAGTACTTC. It yields the protein CASSETIRGQETQYF.

In DNA form, the CDR3 reads TGCGCCAGCAGCCCAGCCCAGGGGAATGAGCAGTTCTTC. This encodes CASSPAQGNEQFF. The chain carries TRBV4-1 and TRBJ2-1, with D possibly TRBD1 on 6 matching bases. V was cut by 4 bases and J by 7 bases, with 11 bases left in between. Germline-derived CDR1 and CDR2 are MGHRA and YSYEKL. The CDR3 contains 13 residues.

The V call is TRBV15, the J call TRBJ2-7; no reliable D call. The CDR3 spans 13 residues. V was shortened by 2 bases and J by 0 bases, with 5 bases between the two germline ends. Germline CDR1 LNHNV, CDR2 YYDKDF (reference sequence). The CDR3 protein is CATSRPSSYEQYF. The CDR3 nucleotides read TGTGCCACCAGCAGACCAAGCTCCTACGAGCAGTACTTC. Combining the CDR3 with reference TRBV15 and TRBJ2-7 gives the whole variable domain DAMVIQNPRYQVTQFGKPVTLSCSQTLNHNVMYWYQQKSSQAPKLLFHYYDKDFNNEADTPDNFQSRRPNTSFCFLDIRSPGLGDTAMYLCATSRPSSYEQYFGPGTRLTVT.

The chain joins TRBV4-3 to TRBJ2-1, with TRBD2 identical over 7 bases. The germline gives CDR1 LGHNA, CDR2 YSLEER. This CDR3 is built from 15 residues. Trimming at V came to 0 bases and at J to 8 bases, leaving 7 bases not matched to a gene. CDR3 region: CASSQDEREGDEQFF. The CDR3 region has the DNA TGCGCCAGCAGCCAAGATGAGCGGGAAGGCGATGAGCAGTTCTTC.

The gene calls are TRBV18 and TRBJ2-3; the D gene is possibly TRBD2 (6 bases). This CDR3 spans 15 amino acids. The V end lost 3 bases, the J end lost 0 bases, and 10 bases lay between the germline ends. Germline loops: CDR1 KGHSH, CDR2 LQKENI. This CDR3 is CASSPRDFSTDTQYF. The CDR3 DNA is TGTGCCAGCTCACCCCGGGACTTTAGCACAGATACGCAGTATTTT.

CDR3 residues: CASSSPGTGVSEQYF. DNA of the CDR3: TGTGCCAGCAGCTCCCCGGGGACAGGGGTAAGCGAGCAGTACTTC. The chain recombines TRBV7-6 with TRBJ2-7; TRBD1 matches 10 bases. This CDR3 comprises 15 residues. Germline trimming cut 4 bases from V and 6 bases from J; bases unmatched to any gene: 9. Germline V gene sequence: CDR1 SGHVS, CDR2 FNYEAQ. Full variable domain (rest looked up from reference TRBV7-6 and TRBJ2-7): GAGVSQSPRYKVTKRGQDVALRCDPISGHVSLYWYRQALGQGPEFLTYFNYEAQQDKSGLPNDRFSAERPEGSISTLTIQRTEQRDSAMYRCASSSPGTGVSEQYFGPGTRLTVT.

In nucleotides, the CDR3 is TGTGCCAGCAGCGTAATGGGGGAGCCCTACAATGAGCAGTTCTTC. Translating gives CASSVMGEPYNEQFF. The chain links TRBV9 to TRBJ2-1; D may be TRBD1 or TRBD2 (5 bases each). Germline CDR1 reads SGDLS; CDR2 reads YYNGEE. Trimming pared 1 base from V and 2 bases from J, leaving 10 bases between. CDR3 length: 15 residues. Based on the CDR3 plus reference TRBV9 and TRBJ2-1, the full variable domain is DSGVTQTPKHLITATGQRVTLRCSPRSGDLSVYWYQQSLDQGLQFLIQYYNGEERAKGNILERFSAQQFPDLHSELNLSSLELGDSALYFCASSVMGEPYNEQFFGPGTRLTVL.

The chain links TRBV4-1 to TRBJ2-7, with TRBD2 as a possible D gene (5 bases). CDR3 size: 16 residues. V shed 0 bases and J shed 5 bases, with 17 bases lying between them. The V gene's germline CDR1 is MGHRA and CDR2 YSYEKL. CDR3 DNA: TGCGCCAGCAGCCAAGAGTGGGCGCTAGCTCCCAACGAGCAGTACTTC. It translates to CASSQEWALAPNEQYF.

The DNA of the CDR3 is TGTGCCAGCAGCCCCGGGGGATGGGATACGCAGTATTTT. Translating it yields CASSPGGWDTQYF. The chain joins TRBV7-2 to TRBJ2-3, with D possibly TRBD2 on 6 matching bases. Germline-derived CDR1 and CDR2 are SGHTA and FQGNSA. V was trimmed by 5 bases and J by 6 bases, leaving 12 bases between them. The CDR3 has 13 residues.

The chain has TRBV27 and TRBJ2-1; possible D gene TRBD1, 5 bases. The V end lost 4 bases, the J end lost 10 bases, and 14 bases lay between the germline ends. The CDR3 spans 13 residues. The germline CDR1 and CDR2 sequences are MNHEY and SMNVEV (reference sequence). The CDR3 DNA follows: TGTGCCAGCAGTTGGTCCAGGGAAAACGAGCAGTTCTTC. This translates into CASSWSRENEQFF.

This chain connects TRBV28 to TRBJ1-1; D ambiguous. CDR1 and CDR2 (germline): MDHEN, SYDVKM. The CDR3 runs to 13 residues. Trimming removed 3 bases at V and 3 bases at J, with 8 bases between. CDR3 protein: CASSFPGYTEAFF. Here the CDR3 DNA reads TGTGCCAGCAGTTTCCCCGGGTACACTGAAGCTTTCTTT.